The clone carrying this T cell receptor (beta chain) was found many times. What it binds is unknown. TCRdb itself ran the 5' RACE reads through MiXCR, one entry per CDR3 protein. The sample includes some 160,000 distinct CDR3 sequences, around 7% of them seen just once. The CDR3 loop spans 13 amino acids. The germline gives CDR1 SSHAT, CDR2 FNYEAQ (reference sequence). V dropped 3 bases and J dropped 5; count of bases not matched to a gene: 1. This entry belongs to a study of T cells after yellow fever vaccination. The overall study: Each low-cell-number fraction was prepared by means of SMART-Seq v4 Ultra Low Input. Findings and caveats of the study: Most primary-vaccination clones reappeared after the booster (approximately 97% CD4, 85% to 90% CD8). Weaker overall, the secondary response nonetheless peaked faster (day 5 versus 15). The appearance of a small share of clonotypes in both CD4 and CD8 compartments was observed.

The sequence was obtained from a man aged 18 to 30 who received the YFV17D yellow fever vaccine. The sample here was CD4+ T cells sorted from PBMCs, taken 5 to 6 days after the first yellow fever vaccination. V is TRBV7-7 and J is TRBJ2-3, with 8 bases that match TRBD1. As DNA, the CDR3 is TGTGCCAGCAGCTTGACAGGGGAAGATACGCAGTATTTT. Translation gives CASSLTGEDTQYF.